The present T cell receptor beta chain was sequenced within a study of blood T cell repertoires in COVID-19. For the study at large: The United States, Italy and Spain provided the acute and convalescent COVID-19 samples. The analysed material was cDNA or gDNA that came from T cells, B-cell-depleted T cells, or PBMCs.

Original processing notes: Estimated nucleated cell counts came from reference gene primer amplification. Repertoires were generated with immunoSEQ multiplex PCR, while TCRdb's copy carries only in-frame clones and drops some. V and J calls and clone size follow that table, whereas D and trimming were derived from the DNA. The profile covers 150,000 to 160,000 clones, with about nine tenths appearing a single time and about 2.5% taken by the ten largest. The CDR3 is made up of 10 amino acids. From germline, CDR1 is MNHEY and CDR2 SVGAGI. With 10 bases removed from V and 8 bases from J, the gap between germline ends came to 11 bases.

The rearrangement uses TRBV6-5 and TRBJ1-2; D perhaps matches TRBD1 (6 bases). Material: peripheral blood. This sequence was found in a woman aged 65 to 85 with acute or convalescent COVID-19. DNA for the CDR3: TGTGCCACCCGACAGGTCGGCTACACCTTC. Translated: CATRQVGYTF.